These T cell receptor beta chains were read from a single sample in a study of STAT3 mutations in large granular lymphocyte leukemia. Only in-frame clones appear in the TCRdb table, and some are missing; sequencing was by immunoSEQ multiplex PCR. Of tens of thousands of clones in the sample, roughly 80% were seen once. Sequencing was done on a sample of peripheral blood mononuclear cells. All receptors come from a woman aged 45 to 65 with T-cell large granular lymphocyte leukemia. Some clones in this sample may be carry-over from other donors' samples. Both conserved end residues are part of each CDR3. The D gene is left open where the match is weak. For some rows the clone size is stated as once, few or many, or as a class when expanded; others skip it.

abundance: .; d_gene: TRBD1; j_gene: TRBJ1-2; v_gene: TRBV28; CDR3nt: TGTGCCAGCAATCTACAGGGGGCGGACTATGGCTACACCTTC; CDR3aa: CASNLQGADYGYTF
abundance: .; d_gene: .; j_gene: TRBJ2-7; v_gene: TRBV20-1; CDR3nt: TGCAGTGTCGTGGGGTCCTCCGAGCAGTACTTC; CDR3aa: CSVVGSSEQYF
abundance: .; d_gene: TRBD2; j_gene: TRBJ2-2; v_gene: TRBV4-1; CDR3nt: TGCGCCAGCAGCCAAGCCCTAACTAGCGGGAGGAATGGCGGGGAGCTGTTTTTT; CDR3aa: CASSQALTSGRNGGELFF
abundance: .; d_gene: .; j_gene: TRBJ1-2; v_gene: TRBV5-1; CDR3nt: TGCGCCAGCAGCTTGGCTGGGGCAGGGGATGGCTACACCTTC; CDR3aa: CASSLAGAGDGYTF
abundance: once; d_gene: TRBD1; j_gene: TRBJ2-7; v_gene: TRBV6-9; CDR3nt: TGTGCCAGCAGGAGACAGGGCGAGCAGTACTTC; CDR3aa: CASRRQGEQYF
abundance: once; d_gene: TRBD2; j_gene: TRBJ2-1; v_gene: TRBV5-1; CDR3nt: TGCGCCAGCAGCCCACCCACTAGCGGGCCACCGGGGGAGCAGTTCTTC; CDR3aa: CASSPPTSGPPGEQFF
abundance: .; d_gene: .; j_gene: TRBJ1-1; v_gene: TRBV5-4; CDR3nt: TGTGCCAGCACCCTACCGCCGGAGGAAGCTTTCTTT; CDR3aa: CASTLPPEEAFF
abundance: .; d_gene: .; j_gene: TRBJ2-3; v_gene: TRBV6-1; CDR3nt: TGTGCCAGCAGTGATTTTGAAGGCACAGATACGCAGTATTTT; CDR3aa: CASSDFEGTDTQYF
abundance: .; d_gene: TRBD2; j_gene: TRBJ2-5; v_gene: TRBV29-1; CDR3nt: TGCAGCGTGGGAAAGCGGGAGTGGGGAGAGACCCAGTACTTC; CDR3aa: CSVGKREWGETQYF
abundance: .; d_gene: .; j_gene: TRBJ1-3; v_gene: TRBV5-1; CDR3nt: TGCGCCAGCAGCCCTACGGTATCTGGAAACACCATATATTTT; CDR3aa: CASSPTVSGNTIYF
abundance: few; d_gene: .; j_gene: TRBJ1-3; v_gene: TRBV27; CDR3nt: TGTGCCAGCAGTTTCCTCTCTGGAAACACCATATATTTT; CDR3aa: CASSFLSGNTIYF
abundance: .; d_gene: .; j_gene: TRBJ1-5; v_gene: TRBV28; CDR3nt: TGTGCCAGCAGGCCCGACAGGCCGACTCACAATCAGCCCCAGCATTTT; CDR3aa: CASRPDRPTHNQPQHF
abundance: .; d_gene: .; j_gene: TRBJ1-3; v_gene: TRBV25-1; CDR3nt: TGTGCCAGCAGTGAATTTGGGGGGAACACCATATATTTT; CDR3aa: CASSEFGGNTIYF
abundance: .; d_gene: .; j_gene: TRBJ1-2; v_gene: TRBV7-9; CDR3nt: TGTGCCAGCAGCTACGGGCCCGATGGCTACACCTTC; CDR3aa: CASSYGPDGYTF
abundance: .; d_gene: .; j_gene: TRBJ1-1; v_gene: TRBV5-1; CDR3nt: TGCGCCAGCAGCTTGGCCACAGGGTGGTCTGCAGCTTTCTTT; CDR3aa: CASSLATGWSAAFF
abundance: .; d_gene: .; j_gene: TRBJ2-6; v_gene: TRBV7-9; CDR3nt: TGTGCCAGCAGCTCCGGATTCTCTGGGGCCAACGTCCTGACTTTC; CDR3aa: CASSSGFSGANVLTF
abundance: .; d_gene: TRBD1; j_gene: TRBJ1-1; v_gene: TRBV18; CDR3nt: TGTGCCAGCTCATCCCTGACAGGGTTGAACACTGAAGCTTTCTTT; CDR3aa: CASSSLTGLNTEAFF
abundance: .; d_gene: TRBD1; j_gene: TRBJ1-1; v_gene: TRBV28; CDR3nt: TGTGCCAGCAGTTCCTTAGGGGGCGCCACTGAAGCTTTCTTT; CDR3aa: CASSSLGGATEAFF
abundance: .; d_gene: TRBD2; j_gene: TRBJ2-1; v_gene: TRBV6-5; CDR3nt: TGTGCCAGCAGCCGGATGCTAGCGGAGAATGAGCAGTTCTTC; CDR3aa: CASSRMLAENEQFF
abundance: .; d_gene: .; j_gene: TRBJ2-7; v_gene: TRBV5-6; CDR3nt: TGTGCCAGCAGCTTGGTCGCAGGACCGTTTACCAGCTCCTACGAGCAGTACTTC; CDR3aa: CASSLVAGPFTSSYEQYF
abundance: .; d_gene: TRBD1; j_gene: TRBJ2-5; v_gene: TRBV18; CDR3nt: TGTGCCAGCTCCAGGGACAGCTTCCAAGAGACCCAGTACTTC; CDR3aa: CASSRDSFQETQYF
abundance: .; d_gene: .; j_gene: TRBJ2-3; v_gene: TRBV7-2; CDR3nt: TGTGCCAGCAAGACCGGGGAGTATACAGATACGCAGTATTTT; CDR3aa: CASKTGEYTDTQYF
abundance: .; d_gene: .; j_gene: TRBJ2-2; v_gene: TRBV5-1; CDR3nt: TGCGCCAGCAGCGGAGGGTCGGTAAGCCAGAACACCGGGGAGCTGTTTTTT; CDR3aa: CASSGGSVSQNTGELFF
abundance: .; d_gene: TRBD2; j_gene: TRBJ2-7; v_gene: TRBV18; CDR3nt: TGTGCCAGCTCACCAACGGGACTAGCGGGCCGTTCGGCCGAGCAGTACTTC; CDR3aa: CASSPTGLAGRSAEQYF
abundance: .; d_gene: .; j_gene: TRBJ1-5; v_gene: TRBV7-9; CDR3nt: TGTGCCAGCAGCTTTCAGGGTCAGCCCCAGCATTTT; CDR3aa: CASSFQGQPQHF
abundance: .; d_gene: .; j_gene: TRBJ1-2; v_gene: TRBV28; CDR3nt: TGTGCCAGCAGTCCAAGCAGGGGCGGCGGCTACACCTTC; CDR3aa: CASSPSRGGGYTF
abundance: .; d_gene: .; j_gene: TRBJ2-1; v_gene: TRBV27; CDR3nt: TGTGCCAGCAGTTTACTAGCGCCGAGGGGGGAGCAGTTCTTC; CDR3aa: CASSLLAPRGEQFF
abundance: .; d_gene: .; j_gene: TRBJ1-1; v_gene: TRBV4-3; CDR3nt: TGCGCCAGCAGCCAAGTCGGGACTGAAGCTTTCTTT; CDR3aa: CASSQVGTEAFF
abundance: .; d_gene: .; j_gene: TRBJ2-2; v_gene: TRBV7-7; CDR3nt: TGTGCTAGCAGCTCGACAAGAGCGAACACCGGGGAGCTGTTTTTT; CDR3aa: CASSSTRANTGELFF
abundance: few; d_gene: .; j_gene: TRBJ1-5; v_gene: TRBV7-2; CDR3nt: TGTGCCAGCAGCTTAGGCGGCAGAATCAATCAGCCCCAGCATTTT; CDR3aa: CASSLGGRINQPQHF
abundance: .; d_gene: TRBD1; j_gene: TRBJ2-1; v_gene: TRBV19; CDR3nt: TGTGCCAGTACCCAGGGGACAGGGCCCTACAATGAGCAGTTCTTC; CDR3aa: CASTQGTGPYNEQFF
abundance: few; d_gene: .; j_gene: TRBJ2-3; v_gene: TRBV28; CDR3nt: TGTGCCAGCGCCGGACCCACAGATACGCAGTATTTT; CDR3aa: CASAGPTDTQYF
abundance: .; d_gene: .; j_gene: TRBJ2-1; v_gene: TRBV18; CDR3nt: TGTGCCAGCTCAACGGAGCAGAGCTCCTACAATGAGCAGTTCTTC; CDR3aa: CASSTEQSSYNEQFF
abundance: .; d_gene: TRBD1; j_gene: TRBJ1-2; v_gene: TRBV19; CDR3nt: TGTGCCACCGGGGACAGAACCAACTATGGCTACACCTTC; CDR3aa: CATGDRTNYGYTF
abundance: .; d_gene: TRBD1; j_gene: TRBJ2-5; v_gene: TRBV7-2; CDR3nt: TGTGCCAGCAGCCCGGGACAGGGGGCACGGGAGACCCAGTACTTC; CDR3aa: CASSPGQGARETQYF
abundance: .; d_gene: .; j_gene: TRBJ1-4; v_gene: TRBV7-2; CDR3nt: TGTGCCAGCAGCTTGGCACAGTATAATGAAAAACTGTTTTTT; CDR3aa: CASSLAQYNEKLFF
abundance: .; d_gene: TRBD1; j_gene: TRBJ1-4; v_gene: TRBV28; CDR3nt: TGTGCCAGCAGTGGGGGGACAGGGTATGTTGGTGAAAAACTGTTTTTT; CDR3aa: CASSGGTGYVGEKLFF
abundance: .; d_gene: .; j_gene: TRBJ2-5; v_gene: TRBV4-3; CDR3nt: TGCGCCAGCAGCCAGGACCTAAGACGAAAGGGGCCAGAGACCCAGTACTTC; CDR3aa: CASSQDLRRKGPETQYF
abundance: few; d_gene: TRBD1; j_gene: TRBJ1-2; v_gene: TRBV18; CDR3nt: TGTGCCAGCTCACGGGGACAGCCTTTTTACACCTTC; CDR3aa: CASSRGQPFYTF
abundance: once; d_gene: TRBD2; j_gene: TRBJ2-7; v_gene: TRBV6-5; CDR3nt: TGTGCCAGCAGAGGACTAGCGGCCTCCTACGAGCAGTACTTC; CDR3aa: CASRGLAASYEQYF
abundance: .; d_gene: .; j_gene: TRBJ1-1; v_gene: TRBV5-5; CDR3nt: TGTGCCAGCAGCTTGGCAGGGGACACTGAAGCTTTCTTT; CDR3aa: CASSLAGDTEAFF
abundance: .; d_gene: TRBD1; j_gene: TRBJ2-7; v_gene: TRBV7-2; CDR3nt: TGTGCCAGCAGCTTACCAGGGGGCTCCTACGAGCAGTACTTC; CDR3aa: CASSLPGGSYEQYF
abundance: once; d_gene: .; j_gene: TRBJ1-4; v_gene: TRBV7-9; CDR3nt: TGTGCCAGCAGCCGACAGTACAATGAAAAACTGTTTTTT; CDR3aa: CASSRQYNEKLFF
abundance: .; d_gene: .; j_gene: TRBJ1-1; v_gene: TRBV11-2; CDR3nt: TGTGCCAGCAGCTTCAAACGACAGAATTACATGAACACTGAAGCTTTCTTT; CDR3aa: CASSFKRQNYMNTEAFF
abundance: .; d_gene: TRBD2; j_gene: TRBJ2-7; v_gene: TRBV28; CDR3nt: TGTGCCAGCAGTCGCCGGGCTAGCGGAAACTTGGAGCAGTACTTC; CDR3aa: CASSRRASGNLEQYF
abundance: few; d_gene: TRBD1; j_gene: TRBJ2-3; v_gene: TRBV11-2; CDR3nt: TGTGCCAGCAGCTTAGATCAGCTTGACAGGGGAACAGATACGCAGTATTTT; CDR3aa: CASSLDQLDRGTDTQYF
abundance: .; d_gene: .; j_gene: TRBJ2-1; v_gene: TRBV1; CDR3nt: TGCACCAGCAGCCAAAACGGGGGGGACAATGAGCAGTTCTTC; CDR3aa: CTSSQNGGDNEQFF
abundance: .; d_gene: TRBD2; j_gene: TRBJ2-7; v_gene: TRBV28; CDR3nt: TGTGCCAGCAGCTCAGGACTAGCGGGGCCGTCCTACGAGCAGTACTTC; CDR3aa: CASSSGLAGPSYEQYF
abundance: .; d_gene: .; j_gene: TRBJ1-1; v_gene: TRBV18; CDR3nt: TGTGCCAGCTCACCGCCGAAACGGTTCTACCAGAGGGCCAACACTGAAGCTTTCTTT; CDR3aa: CASSPPKRFYQRANTEAFF
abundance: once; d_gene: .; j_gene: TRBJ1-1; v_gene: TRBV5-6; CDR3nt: TGTGCCAGCACCCTACAGGGAAAGTATGCTGAAGCTTTCTTT; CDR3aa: CASTLQGKYAEAFF
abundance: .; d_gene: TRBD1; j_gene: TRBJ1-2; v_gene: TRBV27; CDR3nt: TGTGCCAGCAGTCCAGGGACAGGGGAGAACTATGGCTACACCTTC; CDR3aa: CASSPGTGENYGYTF
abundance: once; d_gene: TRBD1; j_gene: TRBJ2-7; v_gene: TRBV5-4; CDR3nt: TGTGCCAGCAGCTGGACAGGGGGCGGTGAGCAGTACTTC; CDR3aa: CASSWTGGGEQYF
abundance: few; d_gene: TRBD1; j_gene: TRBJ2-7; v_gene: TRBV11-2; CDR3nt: TGTGCCAGCAGCTTAGTGGGGACAGTCACTTCCTACGAGCAGTACTTC; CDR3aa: CASSLVGTVTSYEQYF
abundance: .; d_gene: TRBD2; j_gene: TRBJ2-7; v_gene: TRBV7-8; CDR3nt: TGTGCCACCTCGAGGGAAGCGGGGTACTACGAGCAGTACTTC; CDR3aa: CATSREAGYYEQYF
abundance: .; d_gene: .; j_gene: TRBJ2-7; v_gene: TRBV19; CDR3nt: TGTGCCAGTAGTATAGATCAACTAGGGAGCTACGAGCAGTACTTC; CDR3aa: CASSIDQLGSYEQYF
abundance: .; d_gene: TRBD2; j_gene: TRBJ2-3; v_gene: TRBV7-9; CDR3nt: TGTGCCAGCAGCTTCCGGGGACTAGCGGGCACAGATACGCAGTATTTT; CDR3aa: CASSFRGLAGTDTQYF
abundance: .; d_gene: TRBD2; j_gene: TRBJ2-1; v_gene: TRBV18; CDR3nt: TGTGCCAGCTCACCAGGGAGCGGGAGAGACAATGAGCAGTTCTTC; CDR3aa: CASSPGSGRDNEQFF
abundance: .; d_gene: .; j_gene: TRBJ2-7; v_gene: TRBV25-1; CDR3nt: TGTGCCAGCAGTGTCGGAGGGACCTACGAGCAGTACTTC; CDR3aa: CASSVGGTYEQYF
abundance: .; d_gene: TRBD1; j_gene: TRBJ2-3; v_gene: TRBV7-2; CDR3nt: TGTGCCAGCAGCTTAGTGTGGGACAGGGTATCCTTT; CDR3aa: CASSLVWDRVSF